This entry concerns a single T cell receptor beta chain. The record originates from a study of OX40 agonist ivuxolimab in advanced cancers. Sequencing was performed with immunoSEQ multiplex PCR; in TCRdb, only in-frame clones are kept and a portion is missing. The sample has tens of thousands of clones, roughly 89% seen once. The clonotype was recovered from an adult with an advanced solid tumor such as melanoma, head and neck, liver or kidney cancer. The sample in question was CD4+ or CD8+ T cells sorted from blood, obtained in a trial of the OX40 agonist ivuxolimab.

The CDR3 sequence is CASSQTGGLNTEAFF. The CDR3 nucleotides are TGTGCCAGCAGCCAGACAGGGGGTCTGAACACTGAAGCTTTCTTT. This chain links TRBV11-2 with TRBJ1-1, with 9 bases that match TRBD1. CDR3 size: 15 residues. Germline CDR1 SGHAT, CDR2 FQNNGV. Trimming took 5 bases from V and 0 from J; bases not matched to a gene: 4.